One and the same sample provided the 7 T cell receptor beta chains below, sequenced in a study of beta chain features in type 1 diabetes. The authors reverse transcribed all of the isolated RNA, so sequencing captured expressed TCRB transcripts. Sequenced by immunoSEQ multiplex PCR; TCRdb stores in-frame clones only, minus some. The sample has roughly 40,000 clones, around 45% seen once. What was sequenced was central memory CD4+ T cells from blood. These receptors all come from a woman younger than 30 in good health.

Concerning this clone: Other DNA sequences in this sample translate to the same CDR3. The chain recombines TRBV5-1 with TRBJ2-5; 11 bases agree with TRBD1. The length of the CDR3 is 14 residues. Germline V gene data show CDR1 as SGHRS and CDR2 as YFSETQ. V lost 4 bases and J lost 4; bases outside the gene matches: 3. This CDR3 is CASSLGTGGETQYF. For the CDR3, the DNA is TGCGCCAGCAGCCTCGGGACAGGGGGAGAGACCCAGTACTTC.

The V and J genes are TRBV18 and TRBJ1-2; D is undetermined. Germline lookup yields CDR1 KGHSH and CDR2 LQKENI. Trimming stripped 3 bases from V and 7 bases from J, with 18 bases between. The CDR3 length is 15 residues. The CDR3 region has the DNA TGTGCCAGCTCACCCACGACGGGATTTCCGGGTGGCTACACCTTC. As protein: CASSPTTGFPGGYTF.

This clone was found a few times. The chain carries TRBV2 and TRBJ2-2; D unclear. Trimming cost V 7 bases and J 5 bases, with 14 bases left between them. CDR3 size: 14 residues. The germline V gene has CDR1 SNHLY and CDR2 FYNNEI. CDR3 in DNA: TGTGCCAGCATGGTGCTAGACGTGACCGGGGAGCTGTTTTTT. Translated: CASMVLDVTGELFF.

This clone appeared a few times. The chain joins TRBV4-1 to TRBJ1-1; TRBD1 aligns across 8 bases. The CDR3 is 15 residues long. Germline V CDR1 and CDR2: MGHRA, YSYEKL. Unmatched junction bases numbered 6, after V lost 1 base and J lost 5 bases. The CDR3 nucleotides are TGCGCCAGCAGCCAAGCCCACAGGGGGAGGACTGAAGCTTTCTTT. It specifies CASSQAHRGRTEAFF.

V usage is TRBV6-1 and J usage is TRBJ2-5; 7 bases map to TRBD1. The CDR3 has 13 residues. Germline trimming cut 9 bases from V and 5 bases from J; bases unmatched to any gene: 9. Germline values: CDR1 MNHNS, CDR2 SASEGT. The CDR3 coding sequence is TGTGCCAGTGGAACAGGGGCTGGTGAGACCCAGTACTTC. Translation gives CASGTGAGETQYF.

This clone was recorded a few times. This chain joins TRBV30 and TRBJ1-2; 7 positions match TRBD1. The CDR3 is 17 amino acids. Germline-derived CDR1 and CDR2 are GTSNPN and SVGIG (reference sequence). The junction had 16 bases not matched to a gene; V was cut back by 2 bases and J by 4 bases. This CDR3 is CAWSPRTLQGMGYGYTF. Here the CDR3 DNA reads TGTGCCTGGAGTCCACGCACTCTACAGGGGATGGGCTATGGCTACACCTTC.

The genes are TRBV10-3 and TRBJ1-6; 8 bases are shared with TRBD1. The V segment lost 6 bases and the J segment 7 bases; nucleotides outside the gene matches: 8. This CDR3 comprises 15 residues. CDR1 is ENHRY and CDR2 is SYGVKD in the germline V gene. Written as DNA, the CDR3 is TGTGCCATCAGGGAAACGACAGGGGCCAATTCACCCCTCCACTTT. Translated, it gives CAIRETTGANSPLHF.